The clone carrying this T cell receptor (beta chain) was observed at least ten times. TCRdb recomputed calls from the reads with MiXCR, one row per CDR3 protein. The sample holds some 700,000 distinct CDR3 sequences, roughly 35% seen once. The V end was cut by 5 bases, the J end by 1 base, with 16 bases between. CDR3 length: 16 amino acids. CDR1 and CDR2 from the germline V gene are SEHNR and FQNEAQ (reference sequence). These data are taken from a study of T cell repertoires in cytomegalovirus infection. Sequencing used PBMCs. The chain is built from TRBV7-9 and TRBJ2-3, with a tentative D call TRBD1 (6 bases). This TCR came from a human donor in good health (CMV status not recorded). Some clones in this sample may be carry-over from other donors' samples. CDR3 nucleotides: TGTGCCAGCAGCCCTAGGGGGAAGGAGGGCACAGATACGCAGTATTTT. Translating it yields CASSPRGKEGTDTQYF.